This T cell receptor (beta chain) was sequenced during a study of OX40 agonist ivuxolimab in advanced cancers. Looking at the study overall: Ivuxolimab was a fully human IgG2 agonistic monoclonal antibody targeting the costimulatory receptor OX40 (CD134). The purpose of peripheral TCRbeta sequencing was to test whether ivuxolimab changed TCR sequence diversity and led to clonal T-cell expansion. Intravenous ivuxolimab was administered to patients every 2 weeks at six dose levels: 0.01, 0.1, 0.3, 1.5, 3 and 10 mg/kg. Of the approximately 50 patients in dose escalation, around 19 had hepatocellular carcinoma, some 15 had melanoma, 9 had renal cell carcinoma and 9 had head and neck cancer. Patients were allowed to have had prior anti-PD-1, anti-PD-L1 or anti-CTLA-4 therapy, and 30% to 50% of the dose-escalation patients had previously received checkpoint inhibitors. The paper describes the monotherapy dose-escalation part (N of about 50 patients) of the phase I trial of ivuxolimab. Partial responses occurred in three dose-escalation patients, of whom one had hepatocellular carcinoma and two had cutaneous melanoma. In the dose-escalation cohort, 82.7% of patients were male, and the mean age was approximately 60 years, with a range of 23 to 79. The full study reports these points: On average, CD8+ T cells showed more expanded clones than CD4+ T cells after ivuxolimab. Low levels of normalized T-cell clonal expansion were also seen in some nonresponding patients. Antigen specificity was not determined for the clonally expanded peripheral T cells. Partial responders in the 0.1-3.0 mg/kg groups had among the lowest normalized peripheral clonal expansion, especially among CD8+ T cells. At doses of 0.1 to 3.0 mg/kg, clonal expansion of both CD4+ and CD8+ T cells in blood was seen between baseline and week 6.

Its CDR3 holds 17 amino acids, cysteine through phenylalanine. Of all the DNA, just the CDR3 is kept, 51 bases in frame from base 1. The CDR1 and CDR2 encoded by the germline V gene are SGHVS and FQNEAQ. Trimming removed 2 bases from V and 7 bases from J, leaving 22 bases between the germline ends. Genomic DNA was extracted from sorted cells for sequencing of the TCRbeta CDR3 region. The immunoSEQ Assay was used to sequence the TCRbeta CDR3 regions. Imported from immuneACCESS, the table was reduced by TCRdb to in-frame sequences with V and J called. These copies leave out some clones; in studies compared against another copy, an unresolved V gene accounts for under half, and the cause of the remainder is not known. Across this sample there are tens of thousands of clones, with about 90% seen only once. The ten largest clones represent under 0.4% of the sample. On this clone itself: Its specific antigen is unknown. The record has no base qualities; no much larger clone is one base away.

Patients with a history of autoimmune disease or receiving systemic immunosuppression were excluded from the trial. In every dose cohort, peripheral blood was drawn for TCR sequencing at baseline, cycle 4 day 1, and cycle 7 day 1. The samples were drawn from a first-in-human, open-label, multicenter phase I dose-escalation trial of ivuxolimab. Adults with locally advanced or metastatic head and neck squamous cell, hepatocellular, melanoma or renal cell carcinoma were enrolled in the trial. Before TCR sequencing, CD4+ T cells and CD8+ T cells from peripheral blood were sorted into separate populations.

The clonotype comes from an adult with an advanced solid tumor such as melanoma, head and neck, liver or kidney cancer. The chain employs TRBV7-8 and TRBJ2-3; 7 matching bases give a weak D call of TRBD2. The sequencing used CD4+ or CD8+ T cells sorted from blood, collected in a trial of the OX40 agonist ivuxolimab. The CDR3 region: CASSLLADTGGMYTQYF. In nucleotide form, the sequence is TGTGCCAGCAGCTTATTAGCGGACACGGGGGGCATGTATACGCAGTATTTT.